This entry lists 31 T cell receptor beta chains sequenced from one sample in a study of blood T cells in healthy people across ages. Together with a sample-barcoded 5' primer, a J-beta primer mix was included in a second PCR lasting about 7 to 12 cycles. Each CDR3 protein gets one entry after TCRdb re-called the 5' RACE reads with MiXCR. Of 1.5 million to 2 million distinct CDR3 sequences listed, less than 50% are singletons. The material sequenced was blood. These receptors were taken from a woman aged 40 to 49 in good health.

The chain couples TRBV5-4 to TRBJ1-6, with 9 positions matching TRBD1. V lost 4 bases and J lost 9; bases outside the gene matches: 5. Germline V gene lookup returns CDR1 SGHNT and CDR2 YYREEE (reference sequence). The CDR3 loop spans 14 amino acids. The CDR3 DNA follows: TGTGCCAGCAGCCGGACAGGGGAGCGTTCACCCCTCCACTTT. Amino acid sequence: CASSRTGERSPLHF.

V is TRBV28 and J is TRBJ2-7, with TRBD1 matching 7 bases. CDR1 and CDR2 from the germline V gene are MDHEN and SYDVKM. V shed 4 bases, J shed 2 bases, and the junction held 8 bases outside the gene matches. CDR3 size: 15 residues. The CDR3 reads CASSYNRGPPYEQYF. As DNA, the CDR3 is TGTGCCAGCAGTTACAACAGGGGACCCCCCTACGAGCAGTACTTC.

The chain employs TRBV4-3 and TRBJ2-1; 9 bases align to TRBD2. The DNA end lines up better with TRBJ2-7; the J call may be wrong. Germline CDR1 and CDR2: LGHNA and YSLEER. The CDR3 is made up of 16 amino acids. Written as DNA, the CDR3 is TGCGCCAGCAGCCAGTTAGCGGGGGAAGGGTTCAATGAGCAGTACTTC. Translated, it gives CASSQLAGEGFNEQYF.

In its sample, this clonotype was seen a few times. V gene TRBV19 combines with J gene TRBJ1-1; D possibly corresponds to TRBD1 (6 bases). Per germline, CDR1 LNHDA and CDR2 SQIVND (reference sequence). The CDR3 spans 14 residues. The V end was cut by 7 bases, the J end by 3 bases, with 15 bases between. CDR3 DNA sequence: TGTGCCAGTAAGGGGGGCAACTCACACACTGAAGCTTTCTTT. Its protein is CASKGGNSHTEAFF. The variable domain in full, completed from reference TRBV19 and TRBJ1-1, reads DGGITQSPKYLFRKEGQNVTLSCEQNLNHDAMYWYRQDPGQGLRLIYYSQIVNDFQKGDIAEGYSVSREKKESFPLTVTSAQKNPTAFYLCASKGGNSHTEAFFGQGTRLTVV.

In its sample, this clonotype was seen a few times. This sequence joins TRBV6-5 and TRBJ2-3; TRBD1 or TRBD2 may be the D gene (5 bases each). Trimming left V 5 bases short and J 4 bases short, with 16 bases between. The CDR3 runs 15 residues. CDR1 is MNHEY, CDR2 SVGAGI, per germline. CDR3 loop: CASSQGQGSADTQYF. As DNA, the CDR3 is TGTGCCAGCAGTCAGGGCCAGGGTAGCGCAGATACGCAGTATTTT.

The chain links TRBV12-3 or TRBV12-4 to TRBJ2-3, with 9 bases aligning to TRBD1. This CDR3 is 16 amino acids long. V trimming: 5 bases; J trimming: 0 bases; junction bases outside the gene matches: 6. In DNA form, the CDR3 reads TGTGCCAGCAGTCCACAGGGGGCCTCTAGCACAGATACGCAGTATTTT. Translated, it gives CASSPQGASSTDTQYF.

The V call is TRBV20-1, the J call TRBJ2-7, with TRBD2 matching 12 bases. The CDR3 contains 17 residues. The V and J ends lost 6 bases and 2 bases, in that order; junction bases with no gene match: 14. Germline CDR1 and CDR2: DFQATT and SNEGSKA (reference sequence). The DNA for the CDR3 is TGCAGTGCCCCCCACGCCGGACTAGCGGGGCGAGCCTACGAGCAGTACTTC. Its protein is CSAPHAGLAGRAYEQYF.

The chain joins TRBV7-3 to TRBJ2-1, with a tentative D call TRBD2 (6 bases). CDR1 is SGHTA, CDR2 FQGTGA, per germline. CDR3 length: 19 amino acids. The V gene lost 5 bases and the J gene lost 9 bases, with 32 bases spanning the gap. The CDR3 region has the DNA TGTGCCAGCAGCCAAATTTCGAATCTAGACGGGGGAACCCCGGGTGAGCAGTTCTTC. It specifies CASSQISNLDGGTPGEQFF.

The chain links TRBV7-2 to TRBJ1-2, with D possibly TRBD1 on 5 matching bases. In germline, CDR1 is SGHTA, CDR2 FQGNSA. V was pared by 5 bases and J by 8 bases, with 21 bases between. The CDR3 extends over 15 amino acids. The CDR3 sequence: CASSPSFGRDGGYTF. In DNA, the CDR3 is TGTGCCAGCAGCCCATCTTTTGGTAGGGACGGAGGCTACACCTTC.

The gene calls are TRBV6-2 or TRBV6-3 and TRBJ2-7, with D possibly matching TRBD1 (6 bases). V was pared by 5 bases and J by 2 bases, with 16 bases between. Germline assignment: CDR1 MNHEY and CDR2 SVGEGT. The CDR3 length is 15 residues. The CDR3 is CASSPKPGQTYEQYF. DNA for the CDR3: TGTGCCAGCAGTCCAAAGCCGGGACAAACCTACGAGCAGTACTTC.

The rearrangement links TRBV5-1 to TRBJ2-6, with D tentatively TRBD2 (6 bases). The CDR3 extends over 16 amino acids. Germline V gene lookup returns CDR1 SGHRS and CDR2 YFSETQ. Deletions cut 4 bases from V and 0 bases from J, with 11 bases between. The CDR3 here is CASSGGRFSGANVLTF. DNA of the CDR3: TGCGCCAGCAGCGGAGGGCGGTTCTCTGGGGCCAACGTCCTGACTTTC.

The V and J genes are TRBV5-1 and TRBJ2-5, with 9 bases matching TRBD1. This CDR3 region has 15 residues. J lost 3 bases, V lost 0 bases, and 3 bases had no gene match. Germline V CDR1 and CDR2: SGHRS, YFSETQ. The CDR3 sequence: CASSLGQGVKETQYF. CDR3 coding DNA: TGCGCCAGCAGCTTGGGACAGGGGGTGAAAGAGACCCAGTACTTC.

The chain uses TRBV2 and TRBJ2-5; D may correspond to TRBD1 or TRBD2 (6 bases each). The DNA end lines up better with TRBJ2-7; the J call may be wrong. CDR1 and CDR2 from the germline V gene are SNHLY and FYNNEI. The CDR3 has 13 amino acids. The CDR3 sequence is CASSEPGASEQYF. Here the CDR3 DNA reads TGTGCCAGCAGTGAGCCGGGGGCTAGCGAGCAGTACTTC.

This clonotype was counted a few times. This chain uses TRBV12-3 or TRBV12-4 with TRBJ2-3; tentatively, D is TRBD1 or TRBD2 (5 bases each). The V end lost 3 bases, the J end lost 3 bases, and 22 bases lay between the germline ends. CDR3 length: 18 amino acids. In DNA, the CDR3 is TGTGCCAGCAGTTTTTCGGTTCTGCGAGGGGCGCCTACAGATACGCAGTATTTT. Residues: CASSFSVLRGAPTDTQYF.

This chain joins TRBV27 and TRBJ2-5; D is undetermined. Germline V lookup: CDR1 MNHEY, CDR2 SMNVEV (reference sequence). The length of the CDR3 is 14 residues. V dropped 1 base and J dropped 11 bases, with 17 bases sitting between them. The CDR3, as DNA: TGTGCCAGCAGTTTATTCGACCCCTGGTTAGAGCAGTACTTC. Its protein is CASSLFDPWLEQYF.

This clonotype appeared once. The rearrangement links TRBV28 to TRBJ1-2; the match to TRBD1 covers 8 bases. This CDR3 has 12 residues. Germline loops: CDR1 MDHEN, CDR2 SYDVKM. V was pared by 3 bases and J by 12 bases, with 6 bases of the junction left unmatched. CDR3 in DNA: TGTGCCAGCAGTTTCTTCGGACAGGGCCACACCTTC. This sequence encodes CASSFFGQGHTF.

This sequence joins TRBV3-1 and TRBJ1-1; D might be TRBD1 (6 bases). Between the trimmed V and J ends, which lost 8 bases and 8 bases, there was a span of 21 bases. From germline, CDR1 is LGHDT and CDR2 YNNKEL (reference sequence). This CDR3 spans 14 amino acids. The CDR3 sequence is CASSSKGGAPEAFF. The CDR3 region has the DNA TGTGCCAGCTCCTCGAAGGGGGGGGCCCCCGAAGCTTTCTTT.

The CDR3 region is CASSQDRTVEETQYF. The CDR3 DNA reads as TGCGCCAGCAGCCAAGATCGGACCGTGGAAGAGACCCAGTACTTC. The V gene is TRBV4-3, the J gene TRBJ2-5, with D uncertain. The germline CDR1 and CDR2 sequences are LGHNA and YSLEER. The CDR3 totals 15 residues. With 0 bases removed from V and 3 bases from J, the gap between germline ends came to 11 bases.

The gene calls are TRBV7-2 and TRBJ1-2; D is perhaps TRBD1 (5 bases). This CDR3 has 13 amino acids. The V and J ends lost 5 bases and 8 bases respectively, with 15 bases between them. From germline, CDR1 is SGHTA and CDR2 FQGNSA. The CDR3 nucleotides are TGTGCCAGCAGCATTCGGACCCGGGGGGGCTACACCTTC. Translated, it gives CASSIRTRGGYTF.

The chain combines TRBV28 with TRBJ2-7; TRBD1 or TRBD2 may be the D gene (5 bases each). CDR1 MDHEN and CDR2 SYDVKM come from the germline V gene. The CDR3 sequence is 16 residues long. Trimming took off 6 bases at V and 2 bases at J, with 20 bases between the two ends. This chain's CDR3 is CASSPQFQGVPYEQYF. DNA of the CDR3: TGTGCCAGCAGCCCCCAGTTCCAGGGAGTGCCCTACGAGCAGTACTTC.

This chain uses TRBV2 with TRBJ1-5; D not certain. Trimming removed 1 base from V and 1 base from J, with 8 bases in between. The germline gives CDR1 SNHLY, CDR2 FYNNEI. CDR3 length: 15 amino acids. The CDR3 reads CASSEGAPSNQPQHF. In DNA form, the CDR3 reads TGTGCCAGCAGTGAAGGGGCGCCCAGCAATCAGCCCCAGCATTTT.

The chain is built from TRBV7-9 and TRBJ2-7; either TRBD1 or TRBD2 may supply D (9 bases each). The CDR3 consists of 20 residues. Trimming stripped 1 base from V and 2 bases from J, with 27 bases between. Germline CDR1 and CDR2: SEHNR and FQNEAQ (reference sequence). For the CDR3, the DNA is TGTGCCAGCAGCTTAGTTGACAGGGGGGGTCTAGCGGGGCCAGCCTACGAGCAGTACTTC. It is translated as CASSLVDRGGLAGPAYEQYF.

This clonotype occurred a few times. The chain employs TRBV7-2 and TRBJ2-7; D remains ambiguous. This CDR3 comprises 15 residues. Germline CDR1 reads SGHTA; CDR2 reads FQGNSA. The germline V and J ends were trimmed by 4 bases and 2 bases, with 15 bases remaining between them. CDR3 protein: CASSSLAAATYEQYF. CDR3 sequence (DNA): TGTGCCAGCAGCTCCCTGGCAGCTGCAACCTACGAGCAGTACTTC.

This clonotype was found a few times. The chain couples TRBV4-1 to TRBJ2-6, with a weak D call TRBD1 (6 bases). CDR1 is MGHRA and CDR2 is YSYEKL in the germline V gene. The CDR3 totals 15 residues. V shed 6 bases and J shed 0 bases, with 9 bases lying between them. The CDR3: CASRQQGSGANVLTF. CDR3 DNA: TGCGCCAGCAGACAACAGGGCTCTGGGGCCAACGTCCTGACTTTC.

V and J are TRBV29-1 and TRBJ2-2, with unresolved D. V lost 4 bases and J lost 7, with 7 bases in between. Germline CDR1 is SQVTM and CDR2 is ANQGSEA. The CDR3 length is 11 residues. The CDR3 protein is CSVGGVGELFF. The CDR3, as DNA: TGCAGCGTTGGAGGTGTCGGGGAGCTGTTTTTT.

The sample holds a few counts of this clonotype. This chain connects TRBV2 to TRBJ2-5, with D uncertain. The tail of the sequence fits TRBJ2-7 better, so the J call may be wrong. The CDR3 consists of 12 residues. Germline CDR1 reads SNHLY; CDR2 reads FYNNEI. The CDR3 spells CASSITKPEQYF. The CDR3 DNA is TGTGCCAGCTCTATCACAAAACCCGAGCAGTACTTC.

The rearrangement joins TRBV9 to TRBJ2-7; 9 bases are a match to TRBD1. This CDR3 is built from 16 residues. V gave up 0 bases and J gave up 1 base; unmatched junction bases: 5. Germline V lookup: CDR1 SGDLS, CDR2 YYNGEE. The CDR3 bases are TGTGCCAGCAGCGTAGCTCTCGGGACAGGGTCCTACGAGCAGTACTTC. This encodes CASSVALGTGSYEQYF.

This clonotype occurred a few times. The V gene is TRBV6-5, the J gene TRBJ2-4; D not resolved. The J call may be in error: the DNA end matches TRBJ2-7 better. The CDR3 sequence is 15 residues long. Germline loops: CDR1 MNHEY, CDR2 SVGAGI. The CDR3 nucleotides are TGTGCCAGCAGTTACTCGTTTGACCAAACCTACGAGCAGTACTTC. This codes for CASSYSFDQTYEQYF.

DNA of the CDR3: TGCAGCGTTGGGCCAGGTCGGACGAACTATGGCTACACCTTC. As protein: CSVGPGRTNYGYTF. The chain carries TRBV29-1 and TRBJ1-2, with D unresolved. The CDR3 length is 14 residues. V lost 4 bases to trimming and J lost 2 bases, with 14 bases between them. Per germline, CDR1 SQVTM and CDR2 ANQGSEA.

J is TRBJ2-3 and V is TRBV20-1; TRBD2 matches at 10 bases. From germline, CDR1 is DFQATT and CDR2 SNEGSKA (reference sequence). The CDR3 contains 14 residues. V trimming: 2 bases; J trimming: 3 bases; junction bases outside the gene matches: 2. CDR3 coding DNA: TGCAGTGCTAGACTGGGACTAGCGACAGATACGCAGTATTTT. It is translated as CSARLGLATDTQYF.

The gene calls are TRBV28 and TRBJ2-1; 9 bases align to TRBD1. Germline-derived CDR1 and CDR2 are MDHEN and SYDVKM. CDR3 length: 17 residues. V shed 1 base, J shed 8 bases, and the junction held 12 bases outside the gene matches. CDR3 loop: CASSLFLGQGLYDEQFF. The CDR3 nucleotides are TGTGCCAGCAGTTTATTTTTGGGACAGGGCCTATACGATGAGCAGTTCTTC.